These 14 T cell receptor beta chains came from one sample sequenced in a study of cytomegalovirus exposure and HLA in healthy donors. Profiled with immunoSEQ multiplex PCR; TCRdb holds only in-frame clones, not every one. This table has some 240,000 clones, roughly 87% appearing once. Specimen: PBMCs. Receptors were obtained from a woman aged 18-30 years in good health and CMV-seropositive.

The rearrangement joins TRBV6-5 to TRBJ2-3; D gene uncertain. V was shortened by 5 bases and J by 6 bases, with 6 bases between the two germline ends. This CDR3 comprises 11 residues. Looked up from germline, CDR1 is MNHEY and CDR2 is SVGAGI. CDR3 nucleotide sequence: TGTGCCAGCAGTAGAGCGGATACGCAGTATTTT. Its translation: CASSRADTQYF.

The rearrangement uses TRBV9 and TRBJ2-5, with 13 bases identical to TRBD2. This CDR3 spans 16 amino acids. The V and J ends lost 4 bases and 4 bases, in that order; junction bases with no gene match: 7. Germline loops: CDR1 SGDLS, CDR2 YYNGEE. This CDR3 is CASSWTSGRGGETQYF. The CDR3 DNA reads TGTGCCAGCAGCTGGACTAGCGGGAGAGGAGGAGAGACCCAGTACTTC.

The genes are TRBV10-3 and TRBJ1-4; D is undetermined. CDR1 ENHRY and CDR2 SYGVKD come from the germline V gene. Trimming took 3 bases from V and 7 from J, leaving 6 bases between them. This CDR3 is 12 amino acids long. CDR3 sequence reads: CAISDGGEKLFF. Here the CDR3 DNA reads TGTGCCATCAGTGACGGAGGTGAAAAACTGTTTTTT.

This rearrangement joins TRBV10-3 to TRBJ2-1, with D possibly being TRBD1 (5 bases). Trimming pared 6 bases from V and 0 bases from J, leaving 15 bases between. Germline loops: CDR1 ENHRY, CDR2 SYGVKD. The CDR3 is made up of 16 amino acids. The CDR3 sequence is CAIRNMTVSSYNEQFF. Here the CDR3 DNA reads TGTGCCATCAGAAACATGACAGTCAGCTCCTACAATGAGCAGTTCTTC.

The chain joins TRBV10-3 to TRBJ2-1; D is perhaps TRBD1 (6 bases). This CDR3 is 16 amino acids long. Looked up from germline, CDR1 is ENHRY and CDR2 is SYGVKD. Trimming pared 3 bases from V and 5 bases from J, leaving 17 bases between. This CDR3 reads CAISDNRVSLDNEQFF. The CDR3 DNA follows: TGTGCCATCAGTGACAACAGGGTATCCCTCGACAATGAGCAGTTCTTC.

This clone was recorded a few times. V gene TRBV29-1 combines with J gene TRBJ1-1; weak D call: TRBD1 (5 bases). This CDR3 has 12 amino acids. In germline, CDR1 is SQVTM, CDR2 ANQGSEA. V dropped 6 bases and J dropped 1 base, with 9 bases sitting between them. CDR3 loop: CSVLRGNTEAFF. Here the CDR3 DNA reads TGCAGCGTCCTTAGGGGGAACACTGAAGCTTTCTTT.

The chain couples TRBV27 to TRBJ2-3; tentatively, D is TRBD2 (5 bases). Germline V gene data show CDR1 as MNHEY and CDR2 as SMNVEV (reference sequence). The CDR3 totals 11 residues. V was cut by 3 bases and J by 8 bases, with 6 bases left in between. This CDR3 is CASSFGGTQYF. In DNA, the CDR3 is TGTGCCAGCAGTTTTGGAGGTACGCAGTATTTT.

V is TRBV7-9 and J is TRBJ1-1; 10 nucleotides line up with TRBD1. V lost 5 bases, J lost 5 bases, and 11 bases stayed unmatched. The CDR3 length is 16 residues. Germline lookup yields CDR1 SEHNR and CDR2 FQNEAQ (reference sequence). CDR3 DNA sequence: TGTGCCAGCAGCGCCCGGAGGACAGGGGGGGATACTGAAGCTTTCTTT. Translating it yields CASSARRTGGDTEAFF.

V gene TRBV27 combines with J gene TRBJ1-5; D unclear. V lost 4 bases and J lost 3, with 13 bases in between. The CDR3 extends over 15 amino acids. Germline V gives CDR1 MNHEY, CDR2 SMNVEV (reference sequence). CDR3 amino acids: CASSSLEGSNQPQHF. For the CDR3, the DNA is TGTGCCAGCAGTTCCCTTGAGGGTTCCAATCAGCCCCAGCATTTT.

This chain uses TRBV27 with TRBJ2-1; weak D call: TRBD2 (5 bases). Germline CDR1 is MNHEY and CDR2 is SMNVEV (reference sequence). This CDR3 is built from 17 residues. Between the trimmed V and J ends, which lost 5 bases and 7 bases, there was a span of 24 bases. The chain's CDR3 is CASSLRPVVPSGNEQFF. The CDR3 coding sequence is TGTGCCAGCAGTCTCCGCCCTGTGGTCCCCTCGGGGAATGAGCAGTTCTTC.

V gene TRBV27 combines with J gene TRBJ2-7, with 8 bases lining up with TRBD2. From germline, CDR1 is MNHEY and CDR2 SMNVEV (reference sequence). After removal of 7 bases from V and 2 bases from J, the junction contained 7 bases not matched to a gene. The CDR3 totals 14 residues. CDR3 residues: CASKIAGNTYEQYF. The DNA for the CDR3 is TGTGCCAGCAAAATAGCGGGAAATACCTACGAGCAGTACTTC.

This CDR3 is CASSSSGGTYNEQFF. DNA for the CDR3: TGTGCCAGCAGCTCCAGCGGGGGGACCTACAATGAGCAGTTCTTC. The V and J genes are TRBV7-6 and TRBJ2-1; 9 positions match TRBD2. The junction had 3 bases not matched to a gene; V was cut back by 4 bases and J by 2 bases. Germline values: CDR1 SGHVS, CDR2 FNYEAQ. This CDR3 has 15 amino acids. Looking up the rest from reference TRBV7-6 and TRBJ2-1 gives the full variable domain: GAGVSQSPRYKVTKRGQDVALRCDPISGHVSLYWYRQALGQGPEFLTYFNYEAQQDKSGLPNDRFSAERPEGSISTLTIQRTEQRDSAMYRCASSSSGGTYNEQFFGPGTRLTVL.

The chain combines TRBV6-5 with TRBJ1-1; 7 nucleotides agree with TRBD1. The CDR3 has 15 amino acids. Germline CDR1 MNHEY, CDR2 SVGAGI. After removal of 2 bases from V and 0 bases from J, the junction contained 3 bases not matched to a gene. CDR3 sequence (DNA): TGTGCCAGCAGTTACGGCAGGGGGGTGAACACTGAAGCTTTCTTT. Amino acids: CASSYGRGVNTEAFF.

The chain joins TRBV27 to TRBJ2-2; 16 positions match TRBD2. V lost 5 bases, J lost 4 bases, and 10 bases stayed unmatched. Germline V gene sequence: CDR1 MNHEY, CDR2 SMNVEV (reference sequence). The CDR3 length is 19 residues. As DNA, the CDR3 is TGTGCCAGCAGTCCCGGGACTAGCGGGAGGGCCCAGGTCACCGGGGAGCTGTTTTTT. Its protein is CASSPGTSGRAQVTGELFF.